This T cell receptor (beta chain) was observed in a study of blood T cell repertoires in COVID-19. TCRdb's copy holds only in-frame clones and misses some; the assay was immunoSEQ multiplex PCR. The sample contains approximately 170,000 clones, 82% of which appear only once. V lost 5 bases and J 7 bases, leaving 23 bases between the germline ends. Germline loops: CDR1 SGHVS, CDR2 FNYEAQ. The CDR3 runs 16 residues. The sequencing sample was made of peripheral blood. V and J are TRBV7-6 and TRBJ2-5; tentatively, D is TRBD2 (6 bases). This clonotype originated in a woman aged 80 or older with active or convalescent COVID-19. CDR3 nucleotide sequence: TGTGCCAGCAGCCGGGAGACAGTCCCGCCGTCAGGGACCCAGTACTTC. Amino acid sequence: CASSRETVPPSGTQYF.